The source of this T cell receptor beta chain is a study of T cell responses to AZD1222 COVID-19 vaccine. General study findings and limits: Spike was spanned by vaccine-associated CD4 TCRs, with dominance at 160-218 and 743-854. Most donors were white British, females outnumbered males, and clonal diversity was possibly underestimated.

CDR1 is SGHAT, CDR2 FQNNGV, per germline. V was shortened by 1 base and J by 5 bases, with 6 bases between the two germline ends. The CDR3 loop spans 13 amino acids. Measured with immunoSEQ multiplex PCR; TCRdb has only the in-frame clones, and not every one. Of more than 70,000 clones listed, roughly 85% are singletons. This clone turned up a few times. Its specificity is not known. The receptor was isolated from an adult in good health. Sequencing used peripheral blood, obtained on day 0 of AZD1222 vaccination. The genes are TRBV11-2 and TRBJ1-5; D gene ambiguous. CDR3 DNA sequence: TGTGCCAGCAGCTTAGTCCCAGATCAGCCCCAGCATTTT. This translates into CASSLVPDQPQHF. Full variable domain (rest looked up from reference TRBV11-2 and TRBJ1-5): EAGVAQSPRYKIIEKRQSVAFWCNPISGHATLYWYQQILGQGPKLLIQFQNNGVVDDSQLPKDRFSAERLKGVDSTLKIQPAKLEDSAVYLCASSLVPDQPQHFGDGTRLSIL.